These 28 T cell receptor beta chains originate from one sample sequenced in a study of OX40 agonist ivuxolimab in advanced cancers. Repertoires were generated with immunoSEQ multiplex PCR, while TCRdb's copy carries only in-frame clones and drops some. The sample consists of some 91,000 clones, over 75% of them appearing once. Sequencing was performed on CD4+ or CD8+ T cells sorted from blood, taken in a trial of the OX40 agonist ivuxolimab. The receptors here all came from an adult with an advanced solid tumor such as melanoma, head and neck, liver or kidney cancer.

V and J are TRBV28 and TRBJ2-1; 8 bases fit TRBD2. Germline lookup yields CDR1 MDHEN and CDR2 SYDVKM. V was pared by 2 bases and J by 6 bases, with 6 bases of the junction left unmatched. The CDR3 length is 15 residues. CDR3 region: CASSLNSGTVNEQFF. In nucleotides, the CDR3 is TGTGCCAGCAGTTTAAATAGCGGGACTGTCAATGAGCAGTTCTTC.

V gene TRBV11-3 combines with J gene TRBJ1-1, with TRBD1 identical over 9 bases. V lost 5 bases to trimming and J lost 3 bases; unmatched junction nucleotides: 7. Looked up from germline, CDR1 is SGHNT and CDR2 is YENEEA. This CDR3 has 15 residues. Here the CDR3 DNA reads TGTGCCAGCAGCACCTGGACAGGGGACGACACTGAAGCTTTCTTT. It codes for CASSTWTGDDTEAFF.

V gene TRBV19 combines with J gene TRBJ2-5; TRBD1 matches at 9 bases. The CDR3 runs to 15 residues. Per the germline V gene, CDR1 is LNHDA and CDR2 is SQIVND (reference sequence). The junction had 7 bases not matched to a gene; V was cut back by 6 bases and J by 2 bases. The CDR3 loop reads CASSPGTGYQETQYF. Written as DNA, the CDR3 is TGTGCCAGTAGCCCCGGGACAGGGTATCAAGAGACCCAGTACTTC.

This chain joins TRBV6-1 and TRBJ2-7; 13 nucleotides align to TRBD2. J lost 6 bases, V lost 3 bases, and 8 bases had no gene match. Per the germline V gene, CDR1 is MNHNS and CDR2 is SASEGT. This CDR3 comprises 16 residues. The CDR3 protein is CASSESGTSGTPEQYV. The CDR3 DNA follows: TGTGCCAGCAGTGAGTCCGGGACTAGCGGGACACCCGAGCAGTACGTC.

The chain recombines TRBV19 with TRBJ2-2; 11 bases agree with TRBD2. The CDR3 totals 14 residues. In germline, CDR1 is LNHDA, CDR2 SQIVND (reference sequence). The CDR3 bases are TGTGTTACACGGACTAGCGGGCGCTCCGGGGAGCTGTTTTTT. Translated: CVTRTSGRSGELFF.

The chain links TRBV18 to TRBJ2-7; TRBD2 agrees at 7 bases. CDR3 length equals 14 residues. V was clipped by 5 bases and J by 3 bases; unmatched bases: 7. The germline V gene encodes CDR1 KGHSH and CDR2 LQKENI. CDR3 sequence (DNA): TGTGCCAGCTCATCTGGGACGGGGGGCTACGAGCAGTACTTC. Translated: CASSSGTGGYEQYF.

The chain has TRBV6-1 and TRBJ1-1; tentatively, D is TRBD1 (6 bases). Looked up from germline, CDR1 is MNHNS and CDR2 is SASEGT. The CDR3 is 13 amino acids. Trimming removed 2 bases from V and 6 bases from J, with 10 bases in between. CDR3 sequence: CASSETGYSEAFF. For the CDR3, the DNA is TGTGCCAGCAGTGAAACAGGGTACTCTGAAGCTTTCTTT.

In this sample, this clone turned up once. The genes are TRBV29-1 and TRBJ2-5, with D perhaps TRBD1 (6 bases). This CDR3 comprises 15 residues. Trimming shortened V by 5 bases and J by 5 bases, and 21 bases separated the two germline ends. CDR1 is SQVTM and CDR2 is ANQGSEA in the germline V gene. The CDR3 region is CSVSRRDTYLETQYF. The CDR3 DNA is TGCAGCGTTAGCCGACGGGACACCTACTTGGAGACCCAGTACTTC.

The J gene is TRBJ1-1, the V gene TRBV5-1, with D unclear. This CDR3 spans 14 amino acids. The V end lost 4 bases, the J end lost 2 bases, and 12 bases lay between the germline ends. Germline V gene lookup returns CDR1 SGHRS and CDR2 YFSETQ. The CDR3 coding sequence is TGCGCCAGCAGCGCCGGGGTACCAAACACTGAAGCTTTCTTT. Translation gives CASSAGVPNTEAFF.

V usage is TRBV25-1 and J usage is TRBJ1-4, with 7 bases lining up with TRBD1. V gave up 4 bases and J gave up 8 bases; unmatched junction bases: 10. The CDR3 contains 15 residues. From germline, CDR1 is MGHDK and CDR2 SYGVNS. The CDR3 DNA is TGTGCCAGCAGTGCATCAACAGGGGAGGAGGAAAAACTGTTTTTT. Protein: CASSASTGEEEKLFF.

CDR3 coding DNA: TGCGCCAGCAGCTTGTCAGAGACTAGCGCCTACGAGCAGTACTTC. This translates into CASSLSETSAYEQYF. The chain has TRBV5-1 and TRBJ2-7; the match to TRBD2 covers 8 bases. Germline V CDR1 and CDR2: SGHRS, YFSETQ. V was pared by 1 base and J by 2 bases, with 5 bases of the junction left unmatched. There are 15 residues in the CDR3.

The chain links TRBV29-1 to TRBJ2-7, with TRBD1 identical over 8 bases. Germline V CDR1 and CDR2: SQVTM, ANQGSEA. The CDR3 totals 13 residues. V lost 4 bases and J lost 4; bases outside the gene matches: 6. CDR3 protein: CSVVPGGPYEQYF. The CDR3 DNA sequence: TGCAGCGTTGTCCCAGGGGGCCCTTACGAGCAGTACTTC.

The genes are TRBV2 and TRBJ2-1; 11 bases fit TRBD2. CDR1 and CDR2 (germline): SNHLY, FYNNEI. V dropped 7 bases and J dropped 2; count of bases not matched to a gene: 7. This CDR3 comprises 16 residues. As DNA, the CDR3 is TGTGCCAGCAAGGGGCTAGCGGGAGGAACCTACAATGAGCAGTTCTTC. Encoded protein: CASKGLAGGTYNEQFF.

The chain has TRBV29-1 and TRBJ2-6, with a tentative D call TRBD2 (5 bases). With 4 bases removed from V and 0 bases from J, the gap between germline ends came to 13 bases. CDR1 SQVTM and CDR2 ANQGSEA come from the germline V gene. This CDR3 is 16 amino acids long. The CDR3 DNA sequence: TGCAGCGTTGGGACGGGGATCAGCTCTGGGGCCAACGTCCTGACTTTC. Protein sequence: CSVGTGISSGANVLTF.

The chain has TRBV7-9 and TRBJ2-7; TRBD1 agrees at 9 bases. CDR1 and CDR2 (germline): SEHNR, FQNEAQ (reference sequence). Trimming took 2 bases from V and 2 from J; bases not matched to a gene: 7. The CDR3 spans 16 residues. CDR3 DNA sequence: TGTGCCAGCAGCTTAACCCCGGGACAGGGAACCTACGAGCAGTACTTC. Translation gives CASSLTPGQGTYEQYF.

This rearrangement joins TRBV5-8 to TRBJ2-3; the D gene is possibly TRBD2 (6 bases). Germline V gene sequence: CDR1 SGHTS, CDR2 YDEGEE. V was shortened by 0 bases and J by 1 base, with 12 bases between the two germline ends. CDR3 length: 16 amino acids. Here the CDR3 DNA reads TGTGCCAGCAGCTTGGCCACGGGAGTCGGCACAGATACGCAGTATTTT. It translates to CASSLATGVGTDTQYF.

The CDR3 DNA sequence: TGTGCCAGCACCCCCCACAGGGAAGGTGATACGCAGTATTTT. It is translated as CASTPHREGDTQYF. V gene TRBV27 combines with J gene TRBJ2-3; tentatively, D is TRBD1 (6 bases). The CDR3 consists of 14 residues. V was clipped by 7 bases and J by 6 bases, with 17 bases between them. Germline V gene sequence: CDR1 MNHEY, CDR2 SMNVEV (reference sequence).

The gene calls are TRBV7-2 and TRBJ2-7, with a weak D call TRBD1 (5 bases). The CDR3 is made up of 14 amino acids. Per the germline V gene, CDR1 is SGHTA and CDR2 is FQGNSA. V was shortened by 1 base and J by 4 bases, with 11 bases between the two germline ends. The CDR3: CASSLVRTWYEQYV. The DNA for the CDR3 is TGTGCCAGCAGCTTAGTCCGGACATGGTACGAGCAGTACGTC.

The chain carries TRBV7-6 and TRBJ2-7; 8 nucleotides match TRBD1. Looked up from germline, CDR1 is SGHVS and CDR2 is FNYEAQ. J was trimmed by 2 bases and V by 5 bases; bases with no gene match: 8. There are 15 residues in the CDR3. CDR3 in amino acids: CASSPRTGHTYEQYF. DNA for the CDR3: TGTGCCAGCAGCCCGAGGACAGGGCATACCTACGAGCAGTACTTC.

V and J are TRBV7-2 and TRBJ1-6; D ambiguous. The germline V and J ends were trimmed by 5 bases and 8 bases, with 13 bases remaining between them. This CDR3 is built from 14 residues. Germline V gives CDR1 SGHTA, CDR2 FQGNSA. CDR3 region: CASSTGLLDSPLHF. In DNA form, the CDR3 reads TGTGCCAGCAGCACCGGACTCCTTGATTCACCCCTCCACTTT.

This clone appeared a single time. V is TRBV7-9 and J is TRBJ2-5; unclear D gene. The CDR3 loop spans 11 amino acids. The germline V gene encodes CDR1 SEHNR and CDR2 FQNEAQ (reference sequence). V was trimmed by 11 bases and J by 4 bases, leaving 11 bases between them. For the CDR3, the DNA is TGTGCCCCAAGAGGTGGAGAGACCCAGTACTTC. It is translated as CAPRGGETQYF.

V is TRBV19 and J is TRBJ2-6; TRBD1 agrees at 7 bases. This CDR3 is 19 amino acids long. V lost 6 bases, J lost 0 bases, and 14 bases stayed unmatched. CDR1 and CDR2 from the germline V gene are LNHDA and SQIVND (reference sequence). The CDR3 reads CASSNRRQGEGSGANVLTF. The CDR3 coding sequence is TGTGCCAGTAGCAACCGACGACAGGGAGAAGGCTCTGGGGCCAACGTCCTGACTTTC. Combining the CDR3 with reference TRBV19 and TRBJ2-6 gives the whole variable domain DGGITQSPKYLFRKEGQNVTLSCEQNLNHDAMYWYRQDPGQGLRLIYYSQIVNDFQKGDIAEGYSVSREKKESFPLTVTSAQKNPTAFYLCASSNRRQGEGSGANVLTFGAGSRLTVL.

This sequence joins TRBV27 and TRBJ1-2; the D gene is possibly TRBD1 (6 bases). The V and J ends lost 0 bases and 3 bases respectively, with 17 bases between them. This CDR3 is built from 17 residues. Germline CDR1 and CDR2: MNHEY and SMNVEV (reference sequence). Written as DNA, the CDR3 is TGTGCCAGCAGTTTATCTCCGAAACCAGGGGTCTACTATGGCTACACCTTC. Residues: CASSLSPKPGVYYGYTF.

This clone has just a few counts. The CDR3, as DNA: TGTGCCACCAGCAGAGATCTATTACAGGGTTTGAACTATGGCTACACCTTC. It encodes CATSRDLLQGLNYGYTF. V is TRBV15 and J is TRBJ1-2, with a weak D call TRBD1 (6 bases). Trimming shortened V by 0 bases and J by 2 bases, and 16 bases separated the two germline ends. The CDR3 extends over 17 amino acids. CDR1 is LNHNV, CDR2 YYDKDF, per germline (reference sequence).

This clone was observed a few times. The rearrangement links TRBV19 to TRBJ1-1; unclear D gene. Deletions cut 9 bases from V and 0 bases from J, with 14 bases between. CDR1 LNHDA and CDR2 SQIVND come from the germline V gene (reference sequence). This CDR3 comprises 14 residues. DNA for the CDR3: TGTGCCAGCAGAGACCCTACGATGAACACTGAAGCTTTCTTT. It is translated as CASRDPTMNTEAFF.

This CDR3 reads CASSFGQYTGELFF. The DNA for the CDR3 is TGTGCCAGCAGCTTTGGACAGTACACCGGGGAGCTGTTTTTT. J is TRBJ2-2 and V is TRBV11-3; a weak D match, TRBD1 (6 bases). The length of the CDR3 is 14 residues. Trimming left V 3 bases short and J 3 bases short, with 8 bases between. The germline V gene has CDR1 SGHNT and CDR2 YENEEA.

This chain connects TRBV19 to TRBJ2-3; D gene uncertain. The CDR3 sequence is 14 residues long. Between the trimmed V and J ends, which lost 5 bases and 4 bases, there was a span of 13 bases. Per the germline V gene, CDR1 is LNHDA and CDR2 is SQIVND (reference sequence). CDR3 protein: CASSFMAIADTQYF. The CDR3 region has the DNA TGTGCCAGTAGTTTTATGGCGATCGCAGATACGCAGTATTTT.

This clone was recorded only once. The chain joins TRBV11-3 to TRBJ1-1; TRBD1 aligns across 11 bases. V shed 5 bases and J 3 bases; nucleotides not matched to a gene: 8. Germline CDR1 is SGHNT and CDR2 is YENEEA. The CDR3 covers 16 residues. The CDR3 sequence: CASSLRQGQGDTEAFF. Written as DNA, the CDR3 is TGTGCCAGCAGCCTCAGACAGGGACAGGGGGACACTGAAGCTTTCTTT.